This T cell receptor (beta chain) appears in the sequencing data of a study of cytotoxic CD8 clonotypes in ibrutinib-treated CLL. General study findings and limits: Contraction or stability on treatment characterized the public clonotypes, which were uncommon. While tracking circulating CD8+ T-cell counts, baseline clonality exceeded that of age-matched healthy donors. The clonality went up when patients responded to ibrutinib and dropped back toward baseline at progression.

Points on this clone: What it binds is unknown.

Targeted sequencing depth ranged from 1 in 200,000 to 1 in 1 million T cells. Assay used: immunoSEQ multiplex PCR; TCRdb lists only in-frame clones, some missing. The table includes about 250,000 clones, 70% detected once. This CDR3 is built from 11 residues. The germline CDR1 and CDR2 sequences are SGHNT and YYREEE (reference sequence). V trimming: 0 bases; J trimming: 10 bases; junction bases outside the gene matches: 0. The chain uses TRBV5-4 and TRBJ1-1; 7 bases fit TRBD1. The TCR was taken from a human donor with chronic lymphocytic leukemia. The material sequenced was PBMCs, taken after 24 months of ibrutinib treatment. The CDR3 region is CASSLGQGAFF. DNA of the CDR3: TGTGCCAGCAGCTTGGGACAGGGAGCTTTCTTT.